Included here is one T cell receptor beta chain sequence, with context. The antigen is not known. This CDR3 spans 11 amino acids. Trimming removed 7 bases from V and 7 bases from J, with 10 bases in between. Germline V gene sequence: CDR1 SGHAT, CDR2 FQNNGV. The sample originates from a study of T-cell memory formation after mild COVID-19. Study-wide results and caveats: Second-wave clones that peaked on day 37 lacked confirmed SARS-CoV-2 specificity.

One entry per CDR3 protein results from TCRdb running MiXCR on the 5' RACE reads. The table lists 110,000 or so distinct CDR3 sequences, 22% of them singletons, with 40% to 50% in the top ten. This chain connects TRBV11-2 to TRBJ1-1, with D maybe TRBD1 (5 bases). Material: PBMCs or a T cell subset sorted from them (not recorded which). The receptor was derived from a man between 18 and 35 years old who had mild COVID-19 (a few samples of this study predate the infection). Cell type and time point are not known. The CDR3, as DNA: TGTGCCAGCACGGGACTGAGTGAAGCTTTCTTT. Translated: CASTGLSEAFF.